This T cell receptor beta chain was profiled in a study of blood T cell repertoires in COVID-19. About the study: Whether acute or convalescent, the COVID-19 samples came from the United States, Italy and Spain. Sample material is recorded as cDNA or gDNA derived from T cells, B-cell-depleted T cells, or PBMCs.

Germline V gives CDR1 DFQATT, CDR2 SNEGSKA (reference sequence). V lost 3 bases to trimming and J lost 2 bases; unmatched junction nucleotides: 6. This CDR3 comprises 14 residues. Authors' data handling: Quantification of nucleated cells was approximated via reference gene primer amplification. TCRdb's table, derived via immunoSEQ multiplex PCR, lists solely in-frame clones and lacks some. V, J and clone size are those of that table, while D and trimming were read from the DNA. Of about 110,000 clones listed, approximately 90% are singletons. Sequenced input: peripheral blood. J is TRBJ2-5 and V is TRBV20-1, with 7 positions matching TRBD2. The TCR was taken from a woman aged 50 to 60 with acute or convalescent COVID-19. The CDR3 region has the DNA TGCAGTGCTAGTTGGGCTAGCGGACAAGAGACCCAGTACTTC. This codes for CSASWASGQETQYF.